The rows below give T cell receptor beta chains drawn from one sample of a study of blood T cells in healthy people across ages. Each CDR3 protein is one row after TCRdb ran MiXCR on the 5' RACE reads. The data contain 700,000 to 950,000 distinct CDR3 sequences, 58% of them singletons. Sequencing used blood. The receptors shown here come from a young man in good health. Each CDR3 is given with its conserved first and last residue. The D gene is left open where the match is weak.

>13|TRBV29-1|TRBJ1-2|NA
CSVPAGRNYGYTF
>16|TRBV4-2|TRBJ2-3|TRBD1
CASSQLRGTGTDTQYF
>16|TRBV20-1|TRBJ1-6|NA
CSAGQTAVAVNSPLHF
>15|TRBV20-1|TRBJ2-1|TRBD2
CYPGGREAFDNEQFF
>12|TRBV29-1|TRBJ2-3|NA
CSVHDRPDTQYF
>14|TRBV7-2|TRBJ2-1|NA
CASTNNPNNNEQFF
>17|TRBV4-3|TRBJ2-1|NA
CASSQESRGTESNEQFF
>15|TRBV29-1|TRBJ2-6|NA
CSVARGNSGANVLTF
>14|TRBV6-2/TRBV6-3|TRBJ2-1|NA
CASSHNDWDNEQFF
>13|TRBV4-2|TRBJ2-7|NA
CASSPERGYEQYF
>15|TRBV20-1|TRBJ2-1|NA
CSARGDYTPYNEQFF
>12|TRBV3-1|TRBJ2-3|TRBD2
CASRREADTQYF
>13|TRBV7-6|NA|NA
CASSWTGMETQYF
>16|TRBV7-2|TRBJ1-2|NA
CVSSLEPGRNSYGYTF
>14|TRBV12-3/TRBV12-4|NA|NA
CASNFSPGTDEQYF
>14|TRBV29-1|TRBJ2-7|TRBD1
CSVTSGQGSYEQYF
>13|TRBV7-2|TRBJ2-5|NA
CASSAAVQETQYF
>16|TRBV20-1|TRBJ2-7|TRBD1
CSARKFTGTGGYEQYF
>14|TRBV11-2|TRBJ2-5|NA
CASSLDLAQETQYF
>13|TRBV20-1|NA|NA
CSASHGQNYEQYF
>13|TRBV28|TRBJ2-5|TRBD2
CASSWEGWETQYF
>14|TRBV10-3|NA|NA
CATLPVGGEETQYF
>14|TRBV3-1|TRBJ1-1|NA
CASSSRGSSTEAFF
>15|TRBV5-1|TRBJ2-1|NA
CASGQGGGDYNEQFF
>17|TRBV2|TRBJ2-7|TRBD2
CASRSSSGEREIYEQYF
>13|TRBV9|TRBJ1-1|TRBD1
CTSSARDRTEAFF
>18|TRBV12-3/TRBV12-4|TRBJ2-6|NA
CASTSGQVLFSGANVLTF
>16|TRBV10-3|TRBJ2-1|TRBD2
CAISREPSGGINEQFF
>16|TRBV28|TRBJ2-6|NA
CASSLSGQSGANVLTF
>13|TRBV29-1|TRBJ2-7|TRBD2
CSVDLAGTYEQYF
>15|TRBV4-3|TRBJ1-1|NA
CASSQFPQLNTEAFF
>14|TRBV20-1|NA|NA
CSARKPGEDDIQYF
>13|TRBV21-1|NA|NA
CASMAGSGETQYF
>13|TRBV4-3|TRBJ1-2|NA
CASSQADGEGYTF
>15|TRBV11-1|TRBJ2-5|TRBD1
CASSLDRGVQETQYF
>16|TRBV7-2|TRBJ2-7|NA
CASSSGGDSPPYEQYF
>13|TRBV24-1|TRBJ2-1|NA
CATSEGEYNEQFF
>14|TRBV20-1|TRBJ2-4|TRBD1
CSVNRGWSKNIQYF
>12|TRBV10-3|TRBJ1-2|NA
CAMQIGGYGYTF
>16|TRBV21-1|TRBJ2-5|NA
CASSKSASGRGETQYF
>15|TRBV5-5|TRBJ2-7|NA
CASSPWGFPSYEQYF
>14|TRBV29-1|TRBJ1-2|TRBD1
CSVVYGTGSYGYTF
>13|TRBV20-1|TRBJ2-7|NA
CSARAGLTYEQYF
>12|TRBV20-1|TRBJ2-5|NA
CSAFTGQETQYF
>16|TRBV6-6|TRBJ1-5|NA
CASSSTGPKKRQPQHF
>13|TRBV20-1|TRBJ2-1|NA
CSAIWGPYNEQFF
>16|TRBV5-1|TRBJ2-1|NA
CASSGPGGVSYNEQFF
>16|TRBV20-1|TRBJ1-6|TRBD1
CSARDHQGANNSPLHF
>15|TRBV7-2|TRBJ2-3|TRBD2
CAGSPPGLSTDTQYF
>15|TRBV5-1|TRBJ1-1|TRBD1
CASSPGQRPYTEAFF
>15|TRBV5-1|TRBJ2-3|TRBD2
CASSPGGGATDTQYF
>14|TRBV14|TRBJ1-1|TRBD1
CASSQDYGTGKAFF